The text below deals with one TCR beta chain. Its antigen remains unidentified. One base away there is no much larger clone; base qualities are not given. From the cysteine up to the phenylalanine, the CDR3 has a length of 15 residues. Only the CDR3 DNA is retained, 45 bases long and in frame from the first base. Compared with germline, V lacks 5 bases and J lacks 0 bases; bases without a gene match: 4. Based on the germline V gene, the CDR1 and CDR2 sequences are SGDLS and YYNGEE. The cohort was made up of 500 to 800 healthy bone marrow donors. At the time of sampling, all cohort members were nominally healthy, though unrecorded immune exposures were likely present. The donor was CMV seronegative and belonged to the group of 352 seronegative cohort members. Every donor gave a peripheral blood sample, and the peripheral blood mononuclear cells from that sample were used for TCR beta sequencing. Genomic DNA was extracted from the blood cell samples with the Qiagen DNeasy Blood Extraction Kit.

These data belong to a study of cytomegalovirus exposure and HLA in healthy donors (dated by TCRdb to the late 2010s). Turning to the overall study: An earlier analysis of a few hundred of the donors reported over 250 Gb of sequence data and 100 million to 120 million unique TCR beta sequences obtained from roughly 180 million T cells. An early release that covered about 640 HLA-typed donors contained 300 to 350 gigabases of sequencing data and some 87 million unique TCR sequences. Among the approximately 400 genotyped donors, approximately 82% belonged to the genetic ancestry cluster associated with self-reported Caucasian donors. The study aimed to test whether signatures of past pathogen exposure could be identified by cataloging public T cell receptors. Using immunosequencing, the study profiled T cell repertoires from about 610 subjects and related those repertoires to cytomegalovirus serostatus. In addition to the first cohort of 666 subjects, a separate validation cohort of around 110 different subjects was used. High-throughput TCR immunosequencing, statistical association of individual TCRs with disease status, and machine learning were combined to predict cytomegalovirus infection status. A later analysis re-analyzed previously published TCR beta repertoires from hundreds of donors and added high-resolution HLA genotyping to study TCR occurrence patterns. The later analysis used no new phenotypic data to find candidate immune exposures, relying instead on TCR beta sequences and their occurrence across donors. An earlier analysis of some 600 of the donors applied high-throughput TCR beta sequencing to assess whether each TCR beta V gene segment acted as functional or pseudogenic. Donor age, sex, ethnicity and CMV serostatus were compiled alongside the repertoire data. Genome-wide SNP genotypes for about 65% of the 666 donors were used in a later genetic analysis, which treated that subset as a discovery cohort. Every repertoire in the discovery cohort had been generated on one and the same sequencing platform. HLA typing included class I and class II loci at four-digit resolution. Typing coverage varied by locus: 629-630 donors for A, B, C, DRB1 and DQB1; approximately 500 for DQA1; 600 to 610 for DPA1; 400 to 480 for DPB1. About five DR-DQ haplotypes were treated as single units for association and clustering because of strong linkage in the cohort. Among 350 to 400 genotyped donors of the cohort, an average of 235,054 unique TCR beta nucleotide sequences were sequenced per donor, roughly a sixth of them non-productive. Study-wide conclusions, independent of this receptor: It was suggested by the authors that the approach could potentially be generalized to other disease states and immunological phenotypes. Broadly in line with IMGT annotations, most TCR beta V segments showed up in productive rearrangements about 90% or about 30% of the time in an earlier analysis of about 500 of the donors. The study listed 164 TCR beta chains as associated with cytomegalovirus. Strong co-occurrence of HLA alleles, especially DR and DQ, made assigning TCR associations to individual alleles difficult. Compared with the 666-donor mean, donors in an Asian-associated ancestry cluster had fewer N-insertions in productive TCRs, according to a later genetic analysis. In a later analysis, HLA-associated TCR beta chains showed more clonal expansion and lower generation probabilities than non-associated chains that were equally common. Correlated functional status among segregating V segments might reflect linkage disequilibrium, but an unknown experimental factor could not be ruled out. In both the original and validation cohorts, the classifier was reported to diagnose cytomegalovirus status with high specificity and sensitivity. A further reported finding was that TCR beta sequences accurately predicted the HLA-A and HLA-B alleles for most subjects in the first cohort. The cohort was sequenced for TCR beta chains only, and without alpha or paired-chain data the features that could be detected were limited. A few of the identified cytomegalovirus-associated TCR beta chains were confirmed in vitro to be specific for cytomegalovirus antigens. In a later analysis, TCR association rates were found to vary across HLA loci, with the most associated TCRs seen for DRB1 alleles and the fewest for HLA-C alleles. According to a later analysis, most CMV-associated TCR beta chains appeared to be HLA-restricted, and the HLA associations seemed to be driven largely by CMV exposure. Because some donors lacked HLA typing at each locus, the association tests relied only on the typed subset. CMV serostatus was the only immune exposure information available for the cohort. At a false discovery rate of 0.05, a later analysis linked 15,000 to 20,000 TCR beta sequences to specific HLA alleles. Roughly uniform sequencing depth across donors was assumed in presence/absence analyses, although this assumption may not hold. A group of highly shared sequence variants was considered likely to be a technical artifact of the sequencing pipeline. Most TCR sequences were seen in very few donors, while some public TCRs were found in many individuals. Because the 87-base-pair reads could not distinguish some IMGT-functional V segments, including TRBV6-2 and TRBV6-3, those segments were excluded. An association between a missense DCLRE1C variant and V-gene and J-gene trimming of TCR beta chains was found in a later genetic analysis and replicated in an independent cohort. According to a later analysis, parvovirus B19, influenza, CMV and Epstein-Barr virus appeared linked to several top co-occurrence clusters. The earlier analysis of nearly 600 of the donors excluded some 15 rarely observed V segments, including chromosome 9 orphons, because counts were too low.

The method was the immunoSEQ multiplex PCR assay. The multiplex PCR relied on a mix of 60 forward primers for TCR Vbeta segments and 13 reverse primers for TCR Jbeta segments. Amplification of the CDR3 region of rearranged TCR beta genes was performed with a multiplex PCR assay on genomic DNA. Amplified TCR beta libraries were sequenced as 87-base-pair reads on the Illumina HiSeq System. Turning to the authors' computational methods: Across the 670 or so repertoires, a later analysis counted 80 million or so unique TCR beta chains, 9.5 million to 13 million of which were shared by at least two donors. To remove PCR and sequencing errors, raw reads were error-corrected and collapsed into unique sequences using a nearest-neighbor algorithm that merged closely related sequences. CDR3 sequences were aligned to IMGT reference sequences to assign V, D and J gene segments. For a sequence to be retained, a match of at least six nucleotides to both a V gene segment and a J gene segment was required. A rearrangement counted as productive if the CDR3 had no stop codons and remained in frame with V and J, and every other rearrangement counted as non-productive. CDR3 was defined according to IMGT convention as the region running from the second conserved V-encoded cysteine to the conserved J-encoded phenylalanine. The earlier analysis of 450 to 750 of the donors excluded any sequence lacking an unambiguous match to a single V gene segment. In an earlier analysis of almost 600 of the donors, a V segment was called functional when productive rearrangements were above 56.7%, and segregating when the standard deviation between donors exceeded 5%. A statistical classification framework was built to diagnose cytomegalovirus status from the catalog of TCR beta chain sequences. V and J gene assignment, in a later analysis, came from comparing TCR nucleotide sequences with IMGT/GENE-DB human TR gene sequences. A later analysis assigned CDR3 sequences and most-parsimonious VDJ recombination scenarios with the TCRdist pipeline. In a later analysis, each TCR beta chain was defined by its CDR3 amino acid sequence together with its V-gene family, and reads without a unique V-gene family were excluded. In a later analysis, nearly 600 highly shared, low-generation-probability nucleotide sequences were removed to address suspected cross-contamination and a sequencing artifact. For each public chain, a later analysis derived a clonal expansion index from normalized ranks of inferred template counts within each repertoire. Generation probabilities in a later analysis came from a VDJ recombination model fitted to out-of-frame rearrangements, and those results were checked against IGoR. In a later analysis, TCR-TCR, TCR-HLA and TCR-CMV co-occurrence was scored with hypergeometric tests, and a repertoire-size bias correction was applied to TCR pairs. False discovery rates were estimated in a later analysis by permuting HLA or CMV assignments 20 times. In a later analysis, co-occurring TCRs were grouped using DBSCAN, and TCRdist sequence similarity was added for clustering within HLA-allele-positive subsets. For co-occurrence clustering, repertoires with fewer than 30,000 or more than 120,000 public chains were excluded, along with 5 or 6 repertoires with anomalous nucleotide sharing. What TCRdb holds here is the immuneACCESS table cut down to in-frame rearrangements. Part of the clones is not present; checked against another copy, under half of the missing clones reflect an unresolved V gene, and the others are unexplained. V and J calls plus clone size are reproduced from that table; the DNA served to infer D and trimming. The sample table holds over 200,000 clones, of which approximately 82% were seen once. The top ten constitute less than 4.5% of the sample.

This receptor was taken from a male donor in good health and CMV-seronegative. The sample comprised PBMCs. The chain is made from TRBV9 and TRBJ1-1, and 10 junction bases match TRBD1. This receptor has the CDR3 CASSGTGVMNTEAFF. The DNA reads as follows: TGTGCCAGCAGTGGGACAGGGGTTATGAACACTGAAGCTTTCTTT. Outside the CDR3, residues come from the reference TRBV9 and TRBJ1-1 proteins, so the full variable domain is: DSGVTQTPKHLITATGQRVTLRCSPRSGDLSVYWYQQSLDQGLQFLIQYYNGEERAKGNILERFSAQQFPDLHSELNLSSLELGDSALYFCASSGTGVMNTEAFFGQGTRLTVV.